The TCR beta chain described here comes from a study of post-analysis software for immune sequencing data. Worth noting for this clonotype: The antigen is undetermined.

This CDR3 spans 13 amino acids. Between the trimmed V and J ends, which lost 5 bases and 7 bases, there was a span of 15 bases. Germline V CDR1 and CDR2: MNHEY, SVGAGI. Study conclusions and caveats: There were a few TRBV segments more frequent in patients than controls, and TRBV5-6, TRBV5-1 and TRBV20-1 were among them. F measure showed strong co-clustering of same-batch samples.

The library was made from cDNA and included unique molecular identifiers. From the PCR reads, TCRdb called clonotypes with MiXCR, one entry per CDR3 protein. The sample has about 260,000 distinct CDR3 sequences; 36% are singletons. The rearrangement joins TRBV6-5 to TRBJ2-7, with D perhaps matching TRBD1 or TRBD2 (5 bases each). Source material: blood. The receptor's source is a girl aged 10-17 years with multiple sclerosis. The CDR3 DNA reads as TGTGCCAGCAGTCGGGACGCGGGCTTGGAGCAGTACTTC. This encodes CASSRDAGLEQYF.